The source of this T cell receptor beta chain is a study of blood T cells in healthy people across ages. Study-level points and caveats: Naive CD4+ cell counts and diversity both ran higher in long-lived than in aged donors. Samples with more naive T cells showed higher observed beta diversity.

V lost 7 bases and J lost 7; bases outside the gene matches: 13. Per germline, CDR1 SQVTM and CDR2 ANQGSEA. The CDR3 runs 14 residues. Comment on this clonotype: Its antigen is not known.

Primed by a sample-barcoded 5' primer and a J-beta primer mix, a second PCR proceeded for 7 to 11 cycles. Individual samples furnished no less than 2.5 million CDR3-containing paired-end reads apiece. Each CDR3 protein gets one entry after TCRdb re-called the 5' RACE reads with MiXCR. The data hold 700,000 to 850,000 distinct CDR3 sequences, with about 55% observed a single time. The sequence was obtained from a man at least 80 years old in good health. Material for sequencing was blood. The V call is TRBV29-1, the J call TRBJ2-1; 7 nucleotides align to TRBD2. CDR3 in DNA: TGCAGCGGCCAGTCTAGCGGAAAAGGGAATGAGCAGTTCTTC. Translation gives CSGQSSGKGNEQFF.